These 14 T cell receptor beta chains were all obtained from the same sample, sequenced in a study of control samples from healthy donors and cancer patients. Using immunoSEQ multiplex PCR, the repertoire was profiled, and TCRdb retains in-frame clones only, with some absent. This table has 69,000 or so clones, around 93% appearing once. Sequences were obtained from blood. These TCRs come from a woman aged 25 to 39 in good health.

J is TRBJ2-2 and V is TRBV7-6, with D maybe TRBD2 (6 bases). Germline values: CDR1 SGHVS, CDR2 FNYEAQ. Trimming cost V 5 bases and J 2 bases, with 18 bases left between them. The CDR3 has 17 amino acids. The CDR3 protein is CASSPLIGGDNTGELFF. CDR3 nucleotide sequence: TGTGCCAGCAGCCCCCTTATTGGAGGGGATAACACCGGGGAGCTGTTTTTT. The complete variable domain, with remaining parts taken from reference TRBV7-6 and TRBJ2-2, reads GAGVSQSPRYKVTKRGQDVALRCDPISGHVSLYWYRQALGQGPEFLTYFNYEAQQDKSGLPNDRFSAERPEGSISTLTIQRTEQRDSAMYRCASSPLIGGDNTGELFFGEGSRLTVL.

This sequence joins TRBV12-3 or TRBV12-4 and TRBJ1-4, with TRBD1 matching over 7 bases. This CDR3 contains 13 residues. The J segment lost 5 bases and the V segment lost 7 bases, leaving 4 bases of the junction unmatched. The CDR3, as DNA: TGTGCCAGCACGACAGGGATAAATGAAAAACTGTTTTTT. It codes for CASTTGINEKLFF.

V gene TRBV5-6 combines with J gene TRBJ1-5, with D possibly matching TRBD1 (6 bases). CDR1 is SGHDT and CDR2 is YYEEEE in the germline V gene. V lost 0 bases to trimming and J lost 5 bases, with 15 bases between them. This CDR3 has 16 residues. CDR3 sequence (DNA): TGTGCCAGCAGCTTGGGGGGGCCGAACGCGTATCAGCCCCAGCATTTT. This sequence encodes CASSLGGPNAYQPQHF.

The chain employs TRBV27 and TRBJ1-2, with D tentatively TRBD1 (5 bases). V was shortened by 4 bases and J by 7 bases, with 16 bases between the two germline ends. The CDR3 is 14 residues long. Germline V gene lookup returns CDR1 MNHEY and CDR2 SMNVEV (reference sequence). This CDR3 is CASSYGGGRIGYTF. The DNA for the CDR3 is TGTGCCAGCAGTTACGGGGGGGGACGGATTGGCTACACCTTC.

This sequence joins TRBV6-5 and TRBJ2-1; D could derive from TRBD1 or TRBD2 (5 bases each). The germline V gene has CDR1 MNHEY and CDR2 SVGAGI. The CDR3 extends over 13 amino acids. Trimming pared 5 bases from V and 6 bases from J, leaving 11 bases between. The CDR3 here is CASSSMRGNEQFF. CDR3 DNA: TGTGCCAGCAGTAGTATGAGGGGCAATGAGCAGTTCTTC.

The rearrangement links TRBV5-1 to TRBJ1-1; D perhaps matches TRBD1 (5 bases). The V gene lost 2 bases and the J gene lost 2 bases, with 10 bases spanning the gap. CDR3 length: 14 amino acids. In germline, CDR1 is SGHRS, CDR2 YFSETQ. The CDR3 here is CASSFRDSNTEAFF. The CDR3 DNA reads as TGCGCCAGCAGCTTCCGTGACAGCAACACTGAAGCTTTCTTT.

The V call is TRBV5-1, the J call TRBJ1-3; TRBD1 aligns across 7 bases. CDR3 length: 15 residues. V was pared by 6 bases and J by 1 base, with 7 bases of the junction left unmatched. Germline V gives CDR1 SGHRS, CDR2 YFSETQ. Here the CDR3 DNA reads TGCGCCAGCACCCCGGCGGGACAGTCTGGAAACACCATATATTTT. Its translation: CASTPAGQSGNTIYF. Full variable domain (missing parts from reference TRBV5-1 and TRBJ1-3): KAGVTQTPRYLIKTRGQQVTLSCSPISGHRSVSWYQQTPGQGLQFLFEYFSETQRNKGNFPGRFSGRQFSNSRSEMNVSTLELGDSALYLCASTPAGQSGNTIYFGEGSWLTVV.

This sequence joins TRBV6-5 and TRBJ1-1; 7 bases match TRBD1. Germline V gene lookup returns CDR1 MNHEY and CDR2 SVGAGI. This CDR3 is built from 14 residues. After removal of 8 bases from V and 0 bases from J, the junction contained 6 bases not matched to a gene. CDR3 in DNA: TGTGCCAGCTCACAGGGGATGATGAACACTGAAGCTTTCTTT. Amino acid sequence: CASSQGMMNTEAFF.

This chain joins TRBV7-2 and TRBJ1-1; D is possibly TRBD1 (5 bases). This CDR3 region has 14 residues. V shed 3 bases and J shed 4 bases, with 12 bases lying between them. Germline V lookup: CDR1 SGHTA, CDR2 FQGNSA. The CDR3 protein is CASSFGGFSTEAFF. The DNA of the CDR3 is TGTGCCAGCAGCTTTGGGGGGTTCAGCACTGAAGCTTTCTTT. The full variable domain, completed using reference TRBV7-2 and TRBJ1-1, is GAGVSQSPSNKVTEKGKDVELRCDPISGHTALYWYRQSLGQGLEFLIYFQGNSAPDKSGLPSDRFSAERTGGSVSTLTIQRTQQEDSAVYLCASSFGGFSTEAFFGQGTRLTVV.

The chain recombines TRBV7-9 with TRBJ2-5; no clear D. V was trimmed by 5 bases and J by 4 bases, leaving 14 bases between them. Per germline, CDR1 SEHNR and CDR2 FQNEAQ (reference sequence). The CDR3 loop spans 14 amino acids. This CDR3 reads CASSPQMTSETQYF. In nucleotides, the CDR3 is TGTGCCAGCAGCCCCCAGATGACTTCAGAGACCCAGTACTTC.

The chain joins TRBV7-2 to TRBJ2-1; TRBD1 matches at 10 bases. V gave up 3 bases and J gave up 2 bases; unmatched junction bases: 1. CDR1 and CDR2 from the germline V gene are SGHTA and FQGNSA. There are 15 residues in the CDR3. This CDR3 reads CASSFGQGAYNEQFF. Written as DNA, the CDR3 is TGTGCCAGCAGCTTCGGACAGGGGGCCTACAATGAGCAGTTCTTC.

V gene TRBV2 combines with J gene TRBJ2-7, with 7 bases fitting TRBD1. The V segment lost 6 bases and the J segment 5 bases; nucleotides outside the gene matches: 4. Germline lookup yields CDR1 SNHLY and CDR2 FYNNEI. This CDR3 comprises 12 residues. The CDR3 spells CASSADRDEQYV. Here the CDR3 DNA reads TGTGCCAGCAGCGCTGACAGGGACGAGCAGTACGTC.

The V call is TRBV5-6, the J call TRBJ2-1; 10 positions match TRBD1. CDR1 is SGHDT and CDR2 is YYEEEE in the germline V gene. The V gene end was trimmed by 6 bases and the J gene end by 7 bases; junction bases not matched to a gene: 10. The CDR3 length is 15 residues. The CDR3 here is CASIDGGTGVNEQFF. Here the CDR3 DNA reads TGTGCCAGCATCGATGGAGGGACAGGGGTTAATGAGCAGTTCTTC. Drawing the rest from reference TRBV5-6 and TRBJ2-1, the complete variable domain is DAGVTQSPTHLIKTRGQQVTLRCSPKSGHDTVSWYQQALGQGPQFIFQYYEEEERQRGNFPDRFSGHQFPNYSSELNVNALLLGDSALYLCASIDGGTGVNEQFFGPGTRLTVL.

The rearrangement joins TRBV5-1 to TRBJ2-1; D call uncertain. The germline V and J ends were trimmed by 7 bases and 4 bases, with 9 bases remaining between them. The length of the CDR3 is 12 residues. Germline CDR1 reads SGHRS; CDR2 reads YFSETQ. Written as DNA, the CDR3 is TGCGCCAGCCTCGGCGGTTACAATGAGCAGTTCTTC. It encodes CASLGGYNEQFF.